One sample yielded the 28 T cell receptor beta chains listed below, sequenced in a study of blood T cell repertoires in COVID-19. Data came from immunoSEQ multiplex PCR; TCRdb stores just in-frame clones and leaves some out. Of around 500,000 clones listed, 70% to 90% are singletons. Sequencing used peripheral blood. These receptor sequences come from a human donor in a cohort sampled during active COVID-19.

This clone has a single count. This sequence joins TRBV4-2 and TRBJ1-1; perhaps TRBD1 as D (6 bases). The CDR3 runs 16 residues. The V and J ends lost 0 bases and 0 bases respectively, with 11 bases between them. In germline, CDR1 is LGHNA, CDR2 YNFKEQ. This CDR3 is CASSQELGGVNTEAFF. The CDR3 bases are TGTGCCAGCAGCCAAGAATTAGGGGGGGTGAACACTGAAGCTTTCTTT.

The chain has TRBV9 and TRBJ2-1; TRBD1 agrees at 8 bases. V dropped 2 bases and J dropped 6; count of bases not matched to a gene: 1. Germline CDR1 and CDR2: SGDLS and YYNGEE. The CDR3 covers 13 residues. DNA of the CDR3: TGTGCCAGCAGCGTTACAGGGGGCAATGAGCAGTTCTTC. Translation gives CASSVTGGNEQFF.

This sequence joins TRBV7-9 and TRBJ2-7; 11 positions match TRBD1. This CDR3 region has 15 residues. Trimming removed 1 base from V and 6 bases from J; junction bases left unmatched: 5. The germline gives CDR1 SEHNR, CDR2 FQNEAQ (reference sequence). The CDR3 loop reads CASSLGEDRGREQYF. CDR3 DNA: TGTGCCAGCAGCTTAGGGGAGGACAGGGGGCGCGAGCAGTACTTC.

The V gene is TRBV7-8, the J gene TRBJ2-7; 11 bases align to TRBD2. The CDR3 is 15 amino acids. In germline, CDR1 is SGHVS, CDR2 FQNEAQ. V gave up 4 bases and J gave up 5 bases; unmatched junction bases: 7. CDR3 sequence reads: CASSSIAGGPDEQYF. CDR3 coding DNA: TGTGCCAGCAGCTCTATAGCGGGAGGGCCGGACGAGCAGTACTTC.

This sequence joins TRBV6-5 and TRBJ1-3; 7 bases align to TRBD1. The V segment lost 6 bases and the J segment 3 bases; nucleotides outside the gene matches: 8. Germline assignment: CDR1 MNHEY and CDR2 SVGAGI. The CDR3 totals 15 residues. CDR3 residues: CASRAGQEGGNTIYF. The CDR3 nucleotides are TGTGCCAGCAGAGCCGGACAGGAGGGTGGAAACACCATATATTTT.

This clone was detected once. The V call is TRBV4-3, the J call TRBJ2-3; 14 nucleotides match TRBD2. J lost 10 bases, V lost 2 bases, and 5 bases had no gene match. The V gene's germline CDR1 is LGHNA and CDR2 YSLEER. The length of the CDR3 is 15 residues. Here the CDR3 reads CASSQLGLAGVAQYF. CDR3 in DNA: TGCGCCAGCAGCCAATTGGGACTAGCGGGAGTGGCGCAGTATTTT.

CDR3 nucleotides: TGCGCCAGCAGCGGGCTAGCGGGAGGGCCCCCCGATCACGAGCAGTACTTC. Amino acids: CASSGLAGGPPDHEQYF. This sequence joins TRBV5-1 and TRBJ2-7; 12 positions match TRBD2. Germline CDR1 is SGHRS and CDR2 is YFSETQ. With 4 bases clipped from V and 5 bases from J, the junction kept 13 bases outside the gene matches. This CDR3 is 17 amino acids long. Based on the CDR3 plus reference TRBV5-1 and TRBJ2-7, the full variable domain is KAGVTQTPRYLIKTRGQQVTLSCSPISGHRSVSWYQQTPGQGLQFLFEYFSETQRNKGNFPGRFSGRQFSNSRSEMNVSTLELGDSALYLCASSGLAGGPPDHEQYFGPGTRLTVT.

The genes are TRBV5-1 and TRBJ2-5; 7 bases align to TRBD2. This CDR3 has 17 residues. Germline trimming cut 3 bases from V and 3 bases from J; bases unmatched to any gene: 14. Looked up from germline, CDR1 is SGHRS and CDR2 is YFSETQ. CDR3 protein: CASSSGLGLVRKETQYF. The CDR3, as DNA: TGCGCCAGCAGCTCCGGTCTCGGACTAGTCAGGAAAGAGACCCAGTACTTC. The variable domain in full, with the rest retrieved from reference TRBV5-1 and TRBJ2-5, is KAGVTQTPRYLIKTRGQQVTLSCSPISGHRSVSWYQQTPGQGLQFLFEYFSETQRNKGNFPGRFSGRQFSNSRSEMNVSTLELGDSALYLCASSSGLGLVRKETQYFGPGTRLLVL.

The V gene is TRBV7-9, the J gene TRBJ1-2; a weak D match, TRBD1 (6 bases). Looked up from germline, CDR1 is SEHNR and CDR2 is FQNEAQ (reference sequence). The length of the CDR3 is 14 residues. The V end lost 2 bases, the J end lost 6 bases, and 13 bases lay between the germline ends. CDR3 DNA: TGTGCCAGCAGCTTAAATGGACAGCTTAATGGCTACACCTTC. Its protein product is CASSLNGQLNGYTF.

The chain links TRBV30 to TRBJ1-1, with D possibly matching TRBD1 (5 bases). Trimming removed 3 bases from V and 3 bases from J, with 8 bases in between. This CDR3 region has 12 residues. The V gene's germline CDR1 is GTSNPN and CDR2 SVGIG (reference sequence). CDR3 bases: TGTGCCTGGAGGGGGGGGGACACTGAAGCTTTCTTT. This codes for CAWRGGDTEAFF.

The V gene is TRBV5-1, the J gene TRBJ2-1; 9 bases are a match to TRBD2. Germline V gives CDR1 SGHRS, CDR2 YFSETQ. J was trimmed by 5 bases and V by 7 bases; bases with no gene match: 10. The CDR3 extends over 15 amino acids. The CDR3: CASRISGRADNEQFF. The CDR3 DNA is TGCGCCAGCCGAATTAGCGGGAGAGCAGACAATGAGCAGTTCTTC.

The gene calls are TRBV6-2 or TRBV6-3 and TRBJ1-5; D might be TRBD1 (5 bases). CDR3 length: 14 residues. From germline, CDR1 is MNHEY and CDR2 SVGEGT. The ends were cut back, 2 bases at V and 4 bases at J, with 9 bases in the middle. Here the CDR3 DNA reads TGTGCCAGCAGTTACCGGGACTGGAATCAGCCCCAGCATTTT. This gives the protein CASSYRDWNQPQHF.

The chain combines TRBV28 with TRBJ2-1; D might be TRBD2 (6 bases). This CDR3 is built from 18 residues. The germline V gene encodes CDR1 MDHEN and CDR2 SYDVKM. With 6 bases removed from V and 2 bases from J, the gap between germline ends came to 23 bases. The CDR3 DNA sequence: TGTGCCAGCAGCCAAGGGGTTAAAGCGGGCAGACCCTACAATGAGCAGTTCTTC. Its translation: CASSQGVKAGRPYNEQFF.

V usage is TRBV27 and J usage is TRBJ1-6; the match to TRBD1 covers 7 bases. The length of the CDR3 is 15 residues. V lost 5 bases to trimming and J lost 6 bases; unmatched junction nucleotides: 7. Per the germline V gene, CDR1 is MNHEY and CDR2 is SMNVEV (reference sequence). CDR3 region: CASSAPGQTNSPLHF. The CDR3 DNA follows: TGTGCCAGCAGTGCCCCGGGACAGACTAATTCACCCCTCCACTTT.

The chain combines TRBV14 with TRBJ2-1; perhaps TRBD2 as D (5 bases). The V gene lost 5 bases and the J gene lost 3 bases, with 17 bases spanning the gap. CDR1 is SGHDN and CDR2 is FVKESK in the germline V gene. The CDR3 consists of 16 residues. CDR3 residues: CASSYRGLGYYNEQFF. CDR3 sequence (DNA): TGTGCCAGCAGCTATCGCGGGCTAGGCTACTACAATGAGCAGTTCTTC.

This chain uses TRBV6-5 with TRBJ2-7, with 9 nucleotides matching TRBD1. The V and J ends lost 6 bases and 2 bases, in that order; junction bases with no gene match: 2. The germline V gene encodes CDR1 MNHEY and CDR2 SVGAGI. CDR3 size: 13 residues. In DNA, the CDR3 is TGTGCCAGCAGGGGGACAGGGACCTACGAGCAGTACTTC. Protein sequence: CASRGTGTYEQYF.

CDR3 nucleotide sequence: TGTGCCAGCAGTTTGTTGAGAGGGATCACCTATGGCTACACCTTC. Its translation is CASSLLRGITYGYTF. The rearrangement links TRBV28 to TRBJ1-2, with D uncertain. The CDR3 is 15 residues long. Deletions cut 3 bases from V and 4 bases from J, with 15 bases between. Germline V gene data show CDR1 as MDHEN and CDR2 as SYDVKM.

This rearrangement joins TRBV5-1 to TRBJ1-1; no clear D gene. CDR1 and CDR2 from the germline V gene are SGHRS and YFSETQ. Trimming took 7 bases from V and 1 from J, leaving 17 bases between them. The CDR3 has 15 amino acids. The CDR3 DNA sequence: TGCGCCAGCGAGGGCCCTGGGTACCCGAACACTGAAGCTTTCTTT. Encoded protein: CASEGPGYPNTEAFF.

The V call is TRBV7-9, the J call TRBJ2-2; 7 bases agree with TRBD2. This CDR3 comprises 17 residues. CDR1 is SEHNR, CDR2 FQNEAQ, per germline (reference sequence). Trimming took 0 bases from V and 0 from J; bases not matched to a gene: 4. CDR3 sequence (DNA): TGTGCCAGCAGCTTAGCCGGGACTAACGCGAACACCGGGGAGCTGTTTTTT. It yields the protein CASSLAGTNANTGELFF. The variable domain in full, with the rest retrieved from reference TRBV7-9 and TRBJ2-2, is DTGVSQNPRHKITKRGQNVTFRCDPISEHNRLYWYRQTLGQGPEFLTYFQNEAQLEKSRLLSDRFSAERPKGSFSTLEIQRTEQGDSAMYLCASSLAGTNANTGELFFGEGSRLTVL.

In DNA form, the CDR3 reads TGTGCCAGCAGCTTGGGGACAGGGACGGGAAACACCATATATTTT. It translates to CASSLGTGTGNTIYF. The chain links TRBV5-4 to TRBJ1-3, with 8 positions matching TRBD1. Germline assignment: CDR1 SGHNT and CDR2 YYREEE (reference sequence). V shed 0 bases and J 4 bases; nucleotides not matched to a gene: 3. CDR3 length equals 15 residues.

The J gene is TRBJ1-6, the V gene TRBV7-9, with D perhaps TRBD1 (6 bases). This CDR3 is 16 amino acids long. Germline-derived CDR1 and CDR2 are SEHNR and FQNEAQ (reference sequence). With 5 bases removed from V and 6 bases from J, the gap between germline ends came to 17 bases. CDR3 nucleotides: TGTGCCAGCAGCCCCCCTGGACAGTCGGGTAATTCACCCCTCCACTTT. Protein: CASSPPGQSGNSPLHF.

The CDR3 loop reads CASSLDRSYGYTF. The CDR3 DNA reads TGTGCCAGCAGCTTGGACAGGTCTTATGGCTACACCTTC. The rearrangement links TRBV5-6 to TRBJ1-2, with D maybe TRBD1 (5 bases). CDR1 and CDR2 from the germline V gene are SGHDT and YYEEEE. The CDR3 totals 13 residues. The V and J ends lost 0 bases and 5 bases respectively, with 8 bases between them.

The genes are TRBV5-6 and TRBJ1-1; no clear D. The V gene lost 1 base and the J gene lost 4 bases, with 11 bases spanning the gap. Germline CDR1 is SGHDT and CDR2 is YYEEEE. This CDR3 comprises 14 residues. The CDR3 DNA sequence: TGTGCCAGCAGCTTGCGGCGGGGAGCCACTGAAGCTTTCTTT. Protein sequence: CASSLRRGATEAFF. The full variable domain, its missing parts supplied by reference TRBV5-6 and TRBJ1-1, is DAGVTQSPTHLIKTRGQQVTLRCSPKSGHDTVSWYQQALGQGPQFIFQYYEEEERQRGNFPDRFSGHQFPNYSSELNVNALLLGDSALYLCASSLRRGATEAFFGQGTRLTVV.

The rearrangement uses TRBV7-9 and TRBJ2-7; 10 bases line up with TRBD1. Per germline, CDR1 SEHNR and CDR2 FQNEAQ (reference sequence). After removal of 4 bases from V and 3 bases from J, the junction contained 3 bases not matched to a gene. CDR3 size: 14 residues. The DNA of the CDR3 is TGTGCCAGCAGCTCCCGGGACAGGGGCTACGAGCAGTACTTC. Translated, it gives CASSSRDRGYEQYF.

The genes are TRBV6-6 and TRBJ1-1; 7 positions match TRBD1. Germline V lookup: CDR1 MNHNY, CDR2 SVGAGI (reference sequence). The CDR3 consists of 14 residues. After removal of 0 bases from V and 4 bases from J, the junction contained 2 bases not matched to a gene. CDR3 bases: TGTGCCAGCAGTTACTCAGGGGGCACCACTGAAGCTTTCTTT. This encodes CASSYSGGTTEAFF.

The chain combines TRBV4-1 with TRBJ1-5; D is unclear. The germline V and J ends were trimmed by 3 bases and 7 bases, with 7 bases remaining between them. The germline CDR1 and CDR2 sequences are MGHRA and YSYEKL. There are 12 residues in the CDR3. CDR3 protein: CASSQSNQPQHF. The CDR3 DNA is TGCGCCAGCAGCCAGTCTAACCAGCCCCAGCATTTT.

Comments on this clone: Additional DNA sequences in this sample encode the identical CDR3. This chain connects TRBV7-3 to TRBJ2-3; 9 nucleotides agree with TRBD2. V dropped 1 base and J dropped 4; count of bases not matched to a gene: 0. Germline CDR1 and CDR2: SGHTA and FQGTGA. CDR3 size: 14 residues. Here the CDR3 DNA reads TGTGCCAGCAGCTTAAGCGGGGGGGCAGATACGCAGTATTTT. Amino acids: CASSLSGGADTQYF. The full variable domain, in which reference TRBV7-3 and TRBJ2-3 provide the parts outside the CDR3, is GAGVSQTPSNKVTEKGKYVELRCDPISGHTALYWYRQSLGQGPEFLIYFQGTGAADDSGLPNDRFFAVRPEGSVSTLKIQRTERGDSAVYLCASSLSGGADTQYFGPGTRLTVL.

The rearrangement joins TRBV19 to TRBJ2-7, with 8 nucleotides matching TRBD2. Germline V lookup: CDR1 LNHDA, CDR2 SQIVND (reference sequence). The CDR3 is 16 residues long. V was pared by 5 bases and J by 0 bases, with 9 bases of the junction left unmatched. CDR3 residues: CASSHSGVPYSYEQYF. The CDR3 region has the DNA TGTGCCAGTAGTCATAGCGGGGTGCCGTACTCCTACGAGCAGTACTTC.